Sequencing of this TCR beta chain was carried out in a study of cytomegalovirus exposure and HLA in healthy donors. Findings of the study overall: Cytomegalovirus association was listed for around 180 TCR beta chains.

Germline-derived CDR1 and CDR2 are KGHSH and LQKENI. The CDR3 extends over 15 amino acids. J lost 4 bases, V lost 2 bases, and 4 bases had no gene match. As to this clone: Its antigen is not known.

60 Vbeta and 13 Jbeta primers were used in PCR. Only in-frame clones appear in the TCRdb table, and some are missing; sequencing was by immunoSEQ multiplex PCR. The data contain about 77,000 clones, approximately 71% of them seen just once; the ten biggest clones take up 7% to 7.5%. The chain is built from TRBV18 and TRBJ1-1; 10 bases agree with TRBD1. The sequence came from a woman between 40 and 55 years old in good health and CMV-seronegative. Specimen: PBMCs. The chain's CDR3 is CASSPIRDRGTEAFF. The CDR3 DNA reads as TGTGCCAGCTCACCAATACGGGACAGGGGCACTGAAGCTTTCTTT.